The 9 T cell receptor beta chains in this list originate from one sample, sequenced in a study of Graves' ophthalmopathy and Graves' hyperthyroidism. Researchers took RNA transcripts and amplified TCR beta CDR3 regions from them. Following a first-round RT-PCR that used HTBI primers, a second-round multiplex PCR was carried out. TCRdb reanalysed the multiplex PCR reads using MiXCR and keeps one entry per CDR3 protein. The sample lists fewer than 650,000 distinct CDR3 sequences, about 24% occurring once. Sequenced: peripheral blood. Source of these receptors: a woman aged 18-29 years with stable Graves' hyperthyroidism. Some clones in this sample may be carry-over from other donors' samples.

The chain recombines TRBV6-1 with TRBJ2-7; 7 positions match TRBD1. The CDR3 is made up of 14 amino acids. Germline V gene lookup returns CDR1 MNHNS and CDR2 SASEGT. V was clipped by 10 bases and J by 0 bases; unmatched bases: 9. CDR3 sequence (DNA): TGTGCCACCACCGGGACAGCGAGCTCCTACGAGCAGTACTTC. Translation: CATTGTASSYEQYF.

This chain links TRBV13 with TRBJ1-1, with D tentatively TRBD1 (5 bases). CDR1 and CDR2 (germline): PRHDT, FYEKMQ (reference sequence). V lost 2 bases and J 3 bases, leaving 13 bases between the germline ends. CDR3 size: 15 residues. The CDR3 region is CASSLTGALYTEAFF. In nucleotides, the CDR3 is TGTGCCAGCAGCTTAACAGGAGCCTTATACACTGAAGCTTTCTTT.

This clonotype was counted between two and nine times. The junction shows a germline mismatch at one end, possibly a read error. DNA for the CDR3: TGTGCCAGCAGATACGACAGGGGCCCTGAAGCTCTCTTT. Translation gives CASRYDRGPEALF. This chain connects TRBV7-2 to TRBJ1-1; 8 bases align to TRBD1. The CDR3 is made up of 13 amino acids. Germline CDR1 is SGHTA and CDR2 is FQGNSA.

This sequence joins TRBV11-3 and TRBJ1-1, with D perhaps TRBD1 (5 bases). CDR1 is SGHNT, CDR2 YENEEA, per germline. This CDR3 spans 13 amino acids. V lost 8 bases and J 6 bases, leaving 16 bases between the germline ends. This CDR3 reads CASSSPRAPEAFF. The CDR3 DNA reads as TGTGCCAGCTCGTCGCCCAGGGCCCCTGAAGCTTTCTTT.

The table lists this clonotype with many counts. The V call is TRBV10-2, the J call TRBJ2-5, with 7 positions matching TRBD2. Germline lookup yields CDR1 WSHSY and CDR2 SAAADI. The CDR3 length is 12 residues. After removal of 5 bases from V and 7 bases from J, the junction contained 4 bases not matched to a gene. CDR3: CASSHAGATQYF. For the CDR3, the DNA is TGCGCCAGCAGTCACGCGGGAGCGACCCAGTACTTC.

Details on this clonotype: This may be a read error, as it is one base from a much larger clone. CDR3 amino acids: CASSLGQGAPRETKYF. The CDR3, as DNA: TGTGCCAGCAGCTTAGGGCAGGGGGCGCCGAGGGAGACCAAGTACTTC. V usage is TRBV7-9 and J usage is TRBJ2-5; 8 bases map to TRBD1. Germline lookup yields CDR1 SEHNR and CDR2 FQNEAQ (reference sequence). The CDR3 has 16 residues.

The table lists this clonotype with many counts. The DNA of the CDR3 is TGTGCCAGCAGTCTGGGGGGGCAAGTCACTGAAGCTTTCTTT. It codes for CASSLGGQVTEAFF. The chain recombines TRBV6-1 with TRBJ1-1, with a tentative D call TRBD1 (6 bases). V was pared by 5 bases and J by 4 bases, with 14 bases between. CDR3 length equals 14 residues. Germline assignment: CDR1 MNHNS and CDR2 SASEGT.

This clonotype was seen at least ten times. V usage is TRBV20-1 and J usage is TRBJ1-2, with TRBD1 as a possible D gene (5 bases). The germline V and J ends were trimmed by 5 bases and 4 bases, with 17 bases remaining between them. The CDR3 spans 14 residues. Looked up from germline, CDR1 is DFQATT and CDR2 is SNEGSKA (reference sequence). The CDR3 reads CSAGGTHQPYGYTF. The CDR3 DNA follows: TGCAGTGCTGGGGGAACACATCAACCCTATGGCTACACCTTC.

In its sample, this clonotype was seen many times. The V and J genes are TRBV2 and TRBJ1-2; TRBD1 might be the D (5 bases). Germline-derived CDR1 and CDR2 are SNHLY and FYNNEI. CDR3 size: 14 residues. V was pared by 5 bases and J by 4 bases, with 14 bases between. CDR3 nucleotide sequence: TGTGCCAGCAGTCTGGACACCTTGGGCTATGGCTACACCTTC. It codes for CASSLDTLGYGYTF. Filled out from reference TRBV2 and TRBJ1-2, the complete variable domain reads EPEVTQTPSHQVTQMGQEVILRCVPISNHLYFYWYRQILGQKVEFLVSFYNNEISEKSEIFDDQFSVERPDGSNFTLKIRSTKLEDSAMYFCASSLDTLGYGYTFGSGTRLTVV.